The rows below give T cell receptor beta chains drawn from one sample of a study of shared T cell receptors in the human thymus. Produced via immunoSEQ multiplex PCR; TCRdb's table is partial and in-frame only. There are 500,000 to 850,000 clones in the sample; about 87% occur only once, and roughly 0.0086% lies in the top ten. These data were also filed under a second study, of human thymus T cells.

The sequencing sample was made of thymocytes. Every receptor here comes from a boy under two years old with a congenital heart defect. The CDR3 runs from the conserved cysteine through the conserved F or W. The order of the fields is clone size, D gene, V gene, J gene, CDR3 length, CDR3 DNA, CDR3 protein. D genes are given only for firm matches. Rows give clone size only sometimes, using once, few, many, or a class for an expanded clone.

>-|TRBD1|TRBV7-9|TRBJ1-1|15
TGTGCCAGCAGCTCTTGGACAGGGCGGGACACTGAAGCTTTCTTT
CASSSWTGRDTEAFF
>-|-|TRBV4-2|TRBJ1-3|16
TGTGCCAGCAGCCGTCGGAAGAGGTCTGAGGGAAACACCATATATTTT
CASSRRKRSEGNTIYF
>once|TRBD1|TRBV2|TRBJ1-2|19
TGTGCCAGCAGTCGGGACAGGACTGGGGGGGACCGGGAACGCTATGGCTACACCTTC
CASSRDRTGGDRERYGYTF
>-|-|TRBV5-4|TRBJ1-3|19
TGTGCCAGCAGCTTGTTCGGCGGGGGGCCCATATCTAAGGGAAACACCATATATTTT
CASSLFGGGPISKGNTIYF
>-|-|TRBV11-2|TRBJ2-3|17
TGTGCCAGCAGCTTAGATGGAAGGGCTAGCATCCCAGATACGCAGTATTTT
CASSLDGRASIPDTQYF
>-|TRBD1|TRBV29-1|TRBJ2-5|14
TGCAGCGTTGAAGAACTCGGGACAGGGGAGACCCAGTACTTC
CSVEELGTGETQYF
>-|-|TRBV27|TRBJ2-7|12
TGTGCCAGCAAGGGGCCCTCCTACGAGCAGTACTTC
CASKGPSYEQYF
>-|-|TRBV6-1|TRBJ1-5|11
TGTGCCAGCAGTGAGGCCAGAACTAAACATTTT
CASSEARTKHF
>-|-|TRBV27|TRBJ1-4|17
TGTGCCAGCAGTTTATCGCTCCGGTCCCGCCGGGGAGAAAAACTGTTTTTT
CASSLSLRSRRGEKLFF
>few|-|TRBV6-1|TRBJ1-3|15
TGTGCCAGCAGGCAAACACACCTCTCTGGAAACACCATATATTTT
CASRQTHLSGNTIYF
>few|TRBD1|TRBV28|TRBJ2-7|16
TGTGCCAGCAGTTCCCATTGGACAGGGGAGCGGTACGAGCAGTACTTC
CASSSHWTGERYEQYF
>-|TRBD2|TRBV27|TRBJ2-1|14
TGTGCCAGCTCTAGCGGGGGGATTCCTCCCGAGCAGTTCTTC
CASSSGGIPPEQFF
>-|TRBD2|TRBV6-5|TRBJ2-7|15
TGTGCCAGCAGCCCCTGGGGTAGCGGGATGTACGAGCAGTACTTC
CASSPWGSGMYEQYF
>once|TRBD2|TRBV7-2|TRBJ2-5|16
TGTGCCAGCAGCTTCCCGACTAGCGGGAGCGGGGAGACCCAGTACTTC
CASSFPTSGSGETQYF
>-|-|TRBV19|TRBJ2-3|15
TGTGCCAGTAGTTCGGTGGGGGGGCCCACAGATACGCAGTATTTT
CASSSVGGPTDTQYF
>-|-|TRBV28|TRBJ1-5|14
TGTGCCAGCAGTTTGCACAGCCCGAATCAGCCCCAGCATTTT
CASSLHSPNQPQHF
>-|TRBD1|TRBV7-9|TRBJ2-1|19
TGTGCCAGCAGCACCTCAAGGACAGGGGCGCAAGAACCCTACAATGAGCAGTTCTTC
CASSTSRTGAQEPYNEQFF
>once|TRBD2|TRBV2|TRBJ2-5|16
TGTGCCAGCAGGGGATACGAGCGGGGGGGCTGGGAGACCCAGTACTTC
CASRGYERGGWETQYF
>-|TRBD1|TRBV18|TRBJ1-3|18
TGTGCCAGCTCACTTGGACCGGGACAGGGGGTTTCTGGAAACACCATATATTTT
CASSLGPGQGVSGNTIYF
>-|-|TRBV11-3|TRBJ2-1|14
TGTGCCAGCAGCCCAAGCGGCCGCTACAATGAGCAGTTCTTC
CASSPSGRYNEQFF
>few|TRBD1|TRBV19|TRBJ2-2|15
TGTGCCAGTAGTATAGGGGACAGGCAGGCCGGGGAGCTGTTTTTT
CASSIGDRQAGELFF
>-|-|TRBV28|TRBJ2-7|14
TGTGCCAGGGGGGACACCCGGTTTTTCTACGAGCAGTACTTC
CARGDTRFFYEQYF
>-|TRBD2|TRBV2|TRBJ2-2|14
TGTGCCAGCAGTGAACGGGGGGAGACCGGGGAGCTGTTTTTT
CASSERGETGELFF
>once|-|TRBV28|TRBJ1-2|13
TGTGCCAGCATAGGCAGGGGACCACCGGGCTACACCTTC
CASIGRGPPGYTF
>-|-|TRBV5-1|TRBJ1-1|16
TGCGCCAGCAGCTTGGGTCACTCCGGAGGGAACACTGAAGCTTTCTTT
CASSLGHSGGNTEAFF
>-|-|TRBV29-1|TRBJ2-5|16
TGCAGCGGCTCGTGTAGTGCGGGCCAGATGCCAGAGACCCAGTACTTC
CSGSCSAGQMPETQYF
>-|-|TRBV4-3|TRBJ2-7|14
TGCGCCAGCAGCCATTGGGGGGGCCCCTACGAGCAGTACTTC
CASSHWGGPYEQYF
>-|-|TRBV7-6|TRBJ2-3|18
TGTGCCAGCAGCTTAGCCGGGAGAGCCTATACTAGCACAGATACGCAGTATTTT
CASSLAGRAYTSTDTQYF
>once|-|TRBV2|TRBJ1-4|15
TGTGCCAGCAGTAAAGGGAGTACAACTAATGAAAAACTGTTTTTT
CASSKGSTTNEKLFF
>once|TRBD1|TRBV10-3|TRBJ1-2|17
TGTGCCATCAGTGATCATCGCCGGGACAGGGGTGCCTATGGCTACACCTTC
CAISDHRRDRGAYGYTF
>-|-|TRBV27|TRBJ2-5|16
TGTGCCAGCAGTTTAAGGCGGAGCCCCTTTCAAGAGACCCAGTACTTC
CASSLRRSPFQETQYF
>-|TRBD1|TRBV6-5|TRBJ1-2|15
TGTGCCAGCAGTTACTCGATGAAGGGGGCCTATGGCTACACCTTC
CASSYSMKGAYGYTF
>-|-|TRBV4-3|TRBJ2-7|14
TGCGCCAGCAGCCAAGAAGCCGGGTCCCACGAGCAGTACTTC
CASSQEAGSHEQYF
>-|-|TRBV5-6|TRBJ2-2|14
TGTGCCAGCAGTAGCAGTAGCCCCACCGGGGAGCTGTTTTTT
CASSSSSPTGELFF
>-|TRBD2|TRBV11-2|TRBJ2-1|17
TGTGCCAGCAGCTTAACTCGACTAGCGGTTTCCTACAATGAGCAGTTCTTC
CASSLTRLAVSYNEQFF
>-|-|TRBV7-9|TRBJ2-3|14
TGTGCCAGCAGGACGCAGGGGACGTCAGATACGCAGTATTTT
CASRTQGTSDTQYF
>-|-|TRBV4-3|TRBJ1-1|17
TGCGCCAGCAGCCAAGGTAGAACAGGGAATTATGGCACTGAAGCTTTCTTT
CASSQGRTGNYGTEAFF
>-|-|TRBV27|TRBJ1-1|16
TGTGCCAGCAGTTCCCGCGCGGGACGGATGAACACTGAAGCTTTCTTT
CASSSRAGRMNTEAFF
>few|-|TRBV27|TRBJ1-6|14
TGTGCCAGCAGTTCTGGGCTAAGAAATTCACCCCTCCACTTT
CASSSGLRNSPLHF
>-|-|TRBV6-1|TRBJ2-2|15
TGTGCCAGCAGTGCTGGAGCTAGCGCCACCGGGGAGCTGTTTTTT
CASSAGASATGELFF
>-|-|TRBV5-1|TRBJ2-3|15
TGCGCCAGCAGCTTGACCTACTTCGGCACAGATACGCAGTATTTT
CASSLTYFGTDTQYF
>-|-|TRBV7-2|TRBJ2-7|13
TGTGCCAGCAGCTGGGCCACACAGTACGAGCAGTACTTC
CASSWATQYEQYF
>-|TRBD1|TRBV30|TRBJ2-7|15
TGTGCCTGGAGAGCGGACAGGGTACCCTCCTACGAGCAGTACTTC
CAWRADRVPSYEQYF
>-|TRBD1|TRBV6-5|TRBJ2-3|15
TGTGCCAGCAGGCCCGAGGGGGCGCCCCTGGATACGCAGTATTTT
CASRPEGAPLDTQYF
>-|-|TRBV4-3|TRBJ1-1|17
TGCGCCAGCAGCCGCCATTCCTCACAGGGTTTTGTGACTGAAGCTTTCTTT
CASSRHSSQGFVTEAFF